This entry is about one TCR beta chain. Its antigen is currently unknown. The data stem from a study of OX40 agonist ivuxolimab in advanced cancers. Study-level information: Ivuxolimab is a fully human IgG2 antibody that activates OX40 (CD134). Therapy given before enrollment (anti-PD-1, anti-PD-L1 or anti-CTLA-4) was allowed, and around 40% had some. Study findings and constraints: In the 0.1-3.0 mg/kg groups, partial responders showed among the lowest expansion. On average, a greater number of expanded clones characterised CD8+ T cells relative to CD4+.

The assay was immunoSEQ multiplex PCR, and TCRdb's table has in-frame clones only and misses some. Of fewer than 40,000 clones listed, 82% are singletons. Trimming removed 1 base at V and 7 bases at J, with 10 bases between. Per germline, CDR1 LNHDA and CDR2 SQIVND (reference sequence). CDR3 length equals 13 residues. The material was CD4+ or CD8+ T cells sorted from blood, obtained in a trial of the OX40 agonist ivuxolimab. This clonotype originated in an adult with an advanced solid tumor such as melanoma, head and neck, liver or kidney cancer. The gene calls are TRBV19 and TRBJ1-2, with D maybe TRBD1 (6 bases). The chain's CDR3 is CASSIGGGSGYTF. CDR3 coding DNA: TGTGCCAGTAGTATAGGAGGGGGAAGTGGCTACACCTTC.